Below, 31 T cell receptor beta chains from the same sample are listed, as sequenced in a study of T-cell reconstitution after alpha-beta-depleted transplantation in children. Unique molecular identifiers were used to barcode this TCRbeta library. TCRdb itself ran the PCR reads through MiXCR, one entry per CDR3 protein. The sample carries approximately 800,000 distinct CDR3 sequences, roughly 16% recorded once. This sample comprised PBMCs, mostly from graft donor cells, obtained 360 days after TCRalphabeta/CD19-depleted stem cell transplant. These receptors all come from a male patient younger than 18 who had a stem cell transplant for acute lymphoblastic leukemia, so the T cells may come from the graft donor.

V usage is TRBV7-9 and J usage is TRBJ2-2; no clear D gene. This CDR3 has 16 amino acids. Per germline, CDR1 SEHNR and CDR2 FQNEAQ (reference sequence). V lost 6 bases and J lost 0, with 14 bases in between. This CDR3 is CASRYLGRANTGELFF. The CDR3 bases are TGTGCCAGCAGATACTTGGGCCGCGCGAACACCGGGGAGCTGTTTTTT.

This clonotype has only a few counts. The chain combines TRBV20-1 with TRBJ2-3, with 7 bases matching TRBD2. This CDR3 comprises 13 residues. With V trimmed by 4 bases and J by 4 bases, 5 bases remained unmatched. Germline V CDR1 and CDR2: DFQATT, SNEGSKA (reference sequence). The CDR3 protein is CSAKGGPSDTQYF. The CDR3 bases are TGCAGTGCTAAGGGAGGGCCGTCAGATACGCAGTATTTT.

The table lists this clonotype with a few counts. V is TRBV12-3 or TRBV12-4 and J is TRBJ1-1, with D hard to call. The length of the CDR3 is 14 residues. V dropped 3 bases and J dropped 7 bases, with 15 bases sitting between them. The chain's CDR3 is CASSLVDTSGEAFF. The DNA of the CDR3 is TGTGCCAGCAGTTTGGTTGACACCTCGGGTGAAGCTTTCTTT.

This clonotype has a single count. The V call is TRBV7-9, the J call TRBJ2-3, with 9 positions matching TRBD2. CDR1 is SEHNR and CDR2 is FQNEAQ in the germline V gene (reference sequence). Trimming cost V 5 bases and J 6 bases; bases outside gene matches: 15. This CDR3 has 17 residues. CDR3 bases: TGTGCCAGCAGCGCCGGCAGCCTAGCGGGAATCGGGGATACGCAGTATTTT. Amino acid sequence: CASSAGSLAGIGDTQYF.

The chain uses TRBV10-3 and TRBJ2-7, with unresolved D. Germline lookup yields CDR1 ENHRY and CDR2 SYGVKD. The CDR3 is made up of 12 amino acids. Deletions cut 3 bases from V and 6 bases from J, with 9 bases between. In DNA form, the CDR3 reads TGTGCCATCAGTGATAGTGACCTCGAGCAGTACTTC. Amino acids: CAISDSDLEQYF.

The rearrangement links TRBV29-1 to TRBJ1-2; D call uncertain. This CDR3 comprises 12 residues. V was cut by 1 base and J by 4 bases, with 7 bases left in between. Germline CDR1 reads SQVTM; CDR2 reads ANQGSEA. CDR3 sequence: CSVEGIGYGYTF. In DNA form, the CDR3 reads TGCAGCGTTGAAGGAATAGGCTATGGCTACACCTTC.

This clonotype was observed many times. V and J are TRBV12-3 or TRBV12-4 and TRBJ2-1; 8 bases fit TRBD2. With V trimmed by 4 bases and J by 4 bases, 6 bases remained unmatched. This CDR3 comprises 15 residues. The CDR3 DNA reads TGTGCCAGCAGTTGGCGGGGGGAGCAGTACAATGAGCAGTTCTTC. This sequence encodes CASSWRGEQYNEQFF.

This clonotype has more than one count but fewer than ten. The rearrangement uses TRBV4-1 and TRBJ2-1, with no clear D. V was shortened by 4 bases and J by 2 bases, with 15 bases between the two germline ends. Germline V lookup: CDR1 MGHRA, CDR2 YSYEKL. The CDR3 is made up of 16 amino acids. This chain's CDR3 is CASSPVGHRTYNEQFF. The CDR3 DNA reads as TGCGCCAGCAGCCCTGTCGGGCATCGAACCTACAATGAGCAGTTCTTC.

This clonotype came up many times. CDR3 bases: TGCAGTGCTAGAGAGGAGACTAGCGGGACTGGGAATGAGCAGTTCTTC. Protein product: CSAREETSGTGNEQFF. The V gene is TRBV20-1, the J gene TRBJ2-1; 11 bases are a match to TRBD2. Losses at the gene ends were 0 bases for V and 7 bases for J; bases not matched to a gene: 8. The CDR3 extends over 16 amino acids. CDR1 is DFQATT and CDR2 is SNEGSKA in the germline V gene (reference sequence).

The rearrangement joins TRBV7-3 to TRBJ2-5; 13 bases agree with TRBD2. In germline, CDR1 is SGHTA, CDR2 FQGTGA. The CDR3 covers 18 residues. Trimming at V came to 5 bases and at J to 3 bases, leaving 12 bases not matched to a gene. The CDR3 is CASSKGTSGKMSEETQYF. In DNA, the CDR3 is TGTGCCAGCAGCAAAGGGACTAGCGGGAAGATGTCAGAAGAGACCCAGTACTTC.

This clonotype was picked up a small number of times. The chain links TRBV5-1 to TRBJ2-1, with D tentatively TRBD1 or TRBD2 (5 bases each). The CDR3 covers 18 residues. V lost 3 bases to trimming and J lost 0 bases, with 19 bases between them. Germline values: CDR1 SGHRS, CDR2 YFSETQ. This CDR3 is CASSSPRGTYSSYNEQFF. DNA of the CDR3: TGCGCCAGCAGCTCCCCGAGAGGGACCTATAGCTCCTACAATGAGCAGTTCTTC.

The rearrangement joins TRBV3-1 to TRBJ2-1; 11 bases are shared with TRBD2. Looked up from germline, CDR1 is LGHDT and CDR2 is YNNKEL (reference sequence). The trim removed 4 bases at V and 12 bases at J, leaving 11 bases unmatched. This CDR3 comprises 15 residues. The CDR3 nucleotides read TGTGCCAGCAGCCCCTTAGCGGGAGGGAACGAGGGGCAGTTCTTC. Encoded protein: CASSPLAGGNEGQFF.

The V gene is TRBV10-3, the J gene TRBJ1-1; D perhaps matches TRBD1 (5 bases). Per the germline V gene, CDR1 is ENHRY and CDR2 is SYGVKD. Trimming left V 2 bases short and J 8 bases short, with 9 bases between. The CDR3 contains 12 residues. The CDR3 DNA reads as TGTGCCATCAGTGAGGGGGGTTCCGAAGCTTTCTTT. Protein sequence: CAISEGGSEAFF.

This chain connects TRBV5-8 to TRBJ2-3; possible D gene TRBD2, 6 bases. This CDR3 comprises 15 residues. Germline assignment: CDR1 SGHTS and CDR2 YDEGEE. V dropped 6 bases and J dropped 2 bases, with 16 bases sitting between them. DNA of the CDR3: TGTGCCAGCACCCTAGCGTTAGTAACCACAGATACGCAGTATTTT. Its protein product is CASTLALVTTDTQYF.

This chain joins TRBV10-3 and TRBJ2-7; D perhaps matches TRBD2 (5 bases). The CDR3 runs 14 residues. Looked up from germline, CDR1 is ENHRY and CDR2 is SYGVKD. V was pared by 2 bases and J by 6 bases, with 14 bases between. The CDR3 DNA follows: TGTGCCATCAGTGAGGAGCGAACTAGTTTCGAGCAGTACTTC. Its protein product is CAISEERTSFEQYF.

This clonotype showed up just a few times. The chain uses TRBV5-5 and TRBJ2-3, with a tentative D call TRBD2 (5 bases). The V gene lost 0 bases and the J gene lost 6 bases, with 17 bases spanning the gap. The CDR3 extends over 16 amino acids. CDR1 is SGHKS and CDR2 is YYEKEE in the germline V gene (reference sequence). The CDR3 sequence is CASSLAGVWTRDTQYF. CDR3 in DNA: TGTGCCAGCAGCTTGGCCGGGGTTTGGACGAGGGATACGCAGTATTTT.

This clonotype was detected a few times. The chain has TRBV5-5 and TRBJ2-3; possibly TRBD2 for D (6 bases). The CDR3 sequence is 16 residues long. Germline V lookup: CDR1 SGHKS, CDR2 YYEKEE (reference sequence). The V and J ends lost 3 bases and 2 bases respectively, with 16 bases between them. The CDR3 coding sequence is TGTGCCAGCAGCTCGGGATCTGGGAGGCCCACAGATACGCAGTATTTT. Amino acid sequence: CASSSGSGRPTDTQYF.

There are a few counts of this clonotype. The CDR3 nucleotides read TGTGCCACCAGTGATTCGGGGGGCCACATCCTAGAGTACAATGAGCAGTTCTTC. Encoded protein: CATSDSGGHILEYNEQFF. The chain is built from TRBV24-1 and TRBJ2-1; D may be TRBD2 (7 bases). Trimming stripped 2 bases from V and 4 bases from J, with 20 bases between. Germline CDR1 and CDR2: KGHDR and SFDVKD. The CDR3 extends over 18 amino acids.

This clonotype was found a few times. The rearrangement uses TRBV6-5 and TRBJ1-4; D ambiguous. The V gene's germline CDR1 is MNHEY and CDR2 SVGAGI. V was pared by 0 bases and J by 10 bases, with 12 bases between. The CDR3 consists of 14 residues. In DNA, the CDR3 is TGTGCCAGCAGTTACTCGAATTCTGGGGTAAAACTGTTTTTT. As protein: CASSYSNSGVKLFF.

The chain couples TRBV11-2 to TRBJ2-7; 9 bases are a match to TRBD2. The CDR3 covers 15 residues. CDR1 SGHAT and CDR2 FQNNGV come from the germline V gene. J was trimmed by 3 bases and V by 4 bases; bases with no gene match: 7. The CDR3 region has the DNA TGTGCCAGCAGCTCGATAGCGGGAGTTATCTACGAGCAGTACTTC. Amino acid sequence: CASSSIAGVIYEQYF.

This clonotype was observed a handful of times. The chain has TRBV5-4 and TRBJ2-1, with D uncertain. The V gene's germline CDR1 is SGHNT and CDR2 YYREEE (reference sequence). Trimming shortened V by 4 bases and J by 5 bases, and 7 bases separated the two germline ends. This CDR3 has 12 residues. CDR3 nucleotides: TGTGCCAGCAGCAGGGTCAACAATGAGCAGTTCTTC. Translating gives CASSRVNNEQFF.

This clonotype was counted between two and nine times. V is TRBV2 and J is TRBJ1-1; 8 bases are a match to TRBD1. V shed 3 bases, J shed 4 bases, and the junction held 7 bases outside the gene matches. This CDR3 spans 15 amino acids. Germline V gives CDR1 SNHLY, CDR2 FYNNEI. The CDR3 DNA reads TGTGCCAGCAGTGACAGGGGGCATCGTGGCACTGAAGCTTTCTTT. This sequence encodes CASSDRGHRGTEAFF.

This clonotype has ten or more counts. This sequence joins TRBV18 and TRBJ2-1; no reliable D call. Germline CDR1 KGHSH, CDR2 LQKENI. The CDR3 length is 13 residues. V shed 2 bases and J shed 3 bases, with 5 bases lying between them. The CDR3 DNA reads as TGTGCCAGCTCACCATTAGGCTACAATGAGCAGTTCTTC. Translation gives CASSPLGYNEQFF.

This clonotype has a count of ten or more. The chain is built from TRBV6-1 and TRBJ2-7; TRBD2 matches 10 bases. The germline V gene encodes CDR1 MNHNS and CDR2 SASEGT. The length of the CDR3 is 13 residues. Germline trimming cut 5 bases from V and 3 bases from J; bases unmatched to any gene: 1. The CDR3 nucleotides are TGTGCCAGCAGTAGACTAGCGGGCTACGAGCAGTACTTC. Protein sequence: CASSRLAGYEQYF.

This chain joins TRBV12-3 or TRBV12-4 and TRBJ2-7, with 11 bases that match TRBD2. This CDR3 region has 16 residues. V lost 4 bases and J lost 6; bases outside the gene matches: 11. The chain's CDR3 is CASSSLEVAGGIEQYF. The CDR3 bases are TGTGCCAGCAGTTCCCTCGAGGTAGCGGGAGGGATCGAGCAGTACTTC.

The gene calls are TRBV5-1 and TRBJ1-3, with TRBD1 matching 9 bases. V shed 5 bases and J 2 bases; nucleotides not matched to a gene: 5. Germline V gene sequence: CDR1 SGHRS, CDR2 YFSETQ. This CDR3 comprises 15 residues. The CDR3: CASSPDRGAGNTIYF. In DNA form, the CDR3 reads TGCGCCAGCAGTCCGGACAGGGGAGCTGGAAACACCATATATTTT.

This clonotype has a handful of counts. The rearrangement joins TRBV7-2 to TRBJ2-5, with D possibly being TRBD1 (5 bases). The germline V gene has CDR1 SGHTA and CDR2 FQGNSA. The CDR3 extends over 13 amino acids. The ends were cut back, 3 bases at V and 7 bases at J, with 12 bases in the middle. CDR3 DNA: TGTGCCAGCAGCTTGACCAGGGCAAGGACCCAGTACTTC. This sequence encodes CASSLTRARTQYF.

Many counts were recorded for this clonotype. The V gene is TRBV29-1, the J gene TRBJ1-6, with D unclear. Germline CDR1 SQVTM, CDR2 ANQGSEA. The V end lost 6 bases, the J end lost 7 bases, and 13 bases lay between the germline ends. The CDR3 covers 13 residues. The CDR3 sequence: CSVVDGPNSPLHF. CDR3 nucleotides: TGCAGCGTAGTGGACGGACCCAATTCACCCCTCCACTTT.

The genes are TRBV5-1 and TRBJ2-7; tentatively, D is TRBD1 or TRBD2 (5 bases each). Per the germline V gene, CDR1 is SGHRS and CDR2 is YFSETQ. The CDR3 loop spans 16 amino acids. V shed 4 bases and J shed 2 bases, with 19 bases lying between them. DNA for the CDR3: TGCGCCAGCAGCCTAGCCTGGGGCAGGGTGGCCTACGAGCAGTACTTC. This gives the protein CASSLAWGRVAYEQYF.

Of note for this clonotype: One end of the junction varies from germline; a read error may be responsible. The DNA for the CDR3 is TGCGCCAGCAGCCCGACGACCCTATCTCGATTTAAAAACGTTCAGTACTTC. Translation gives CASSPTTLSRFKNVQYF. The gene calls are TRBV5-1 and TRBJ2-4; D not certain. CDR3 length equals 17 residues. Germline CDR1 is SGHRS and CDR2 is YFSETQ.

The chain links TRBV12-3 or TRBV12-4 to TRBJ2-7; D not certain. The CDR3 has 15 amino acids. Trimming left V 6 bases short and J 3 bases short, with 18 bases between. CDR3 bases: TGTGCCAGCAGCCCACCCGGACCGATTCGCTACGAGCAGTACTTC. Amino acid sequence: CASSPPGPIRYEQYF.